The entry below describes one TCR beta chain. What it binds is not known. V dropped 11 bases and J dropped 5 bases, with 13 bases sitting between them. CDR3 length: 11 amino acids. Looked up from germline, CDR1 is SEHNR and CDR2 is FQNEAQ (reference sequence). TCRdb keeps only in-frame clones here, not all; method: immunoSEQ multiplex PCR. Seen here are about 1.4 million clones, approximately 97% observed once, and the top ten hold more than 0.9%. The data were obtained in a study of shared clonotypes between healthy human individuals. Overall study: Each donor's CD8 memory used one plate, CD8 naive two, each CD4 subset three. The study's findings and limits: Sharing across four donors was highest in naive CD4 (approximately 5%) and lowest in memory CD8 (around 0.4%).

This clonotype was sampled from a man aged 25-45 years in good health. Sequencing input: naive CD4+ T cells sorted from blood. Subset noted: CD45RA+ positively selected. The chain combines TRBV7-9 with TRBJ2-7, with D possibly being TRBD1 or TRBD2 (5 bases each). CDR3 in amino acids: CAARRGDEQYF. CDR3 bases: TGTGCCGCGCGACGAGGGGACGAGCAGTACTTC.